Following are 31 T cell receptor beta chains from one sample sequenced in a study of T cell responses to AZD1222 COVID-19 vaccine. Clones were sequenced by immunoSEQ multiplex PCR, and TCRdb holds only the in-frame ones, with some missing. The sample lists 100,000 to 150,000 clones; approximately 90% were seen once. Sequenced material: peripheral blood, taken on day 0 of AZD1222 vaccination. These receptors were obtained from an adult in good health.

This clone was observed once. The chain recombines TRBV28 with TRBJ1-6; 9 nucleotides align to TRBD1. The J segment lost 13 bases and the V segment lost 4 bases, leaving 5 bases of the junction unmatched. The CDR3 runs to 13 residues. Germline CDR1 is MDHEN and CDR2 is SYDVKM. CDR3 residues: CASSSGTGRPLHF. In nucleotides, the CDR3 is TGTGCCAGCAGTTCTGGGACAGGGCGTCCCCTCCACTTT. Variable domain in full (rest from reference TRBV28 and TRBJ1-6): DVKVTQSSRYLVKRTGEKVFLECVQDMDHENMFWYRQDPGLGLRLIYFSYDVKMKEKGDIPEGYSVSREKKERFSLILESASTNQTSMYLCASSSGTGRPLHFGNGTRLTVT.

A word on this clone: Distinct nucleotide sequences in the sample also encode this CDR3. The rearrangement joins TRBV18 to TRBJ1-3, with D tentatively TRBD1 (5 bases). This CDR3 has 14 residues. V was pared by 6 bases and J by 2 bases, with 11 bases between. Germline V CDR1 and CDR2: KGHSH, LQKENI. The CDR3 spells CASSPGTAGNTIYF. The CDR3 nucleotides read TGTGCCAGCTCGCCCGGGACCGCTGGAAACACCATATATTTT.

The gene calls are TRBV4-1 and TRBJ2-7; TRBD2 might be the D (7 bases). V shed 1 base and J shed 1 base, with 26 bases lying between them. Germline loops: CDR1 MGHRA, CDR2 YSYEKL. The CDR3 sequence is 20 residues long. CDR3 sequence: CASSQVLRGAVLVGSYEQYF. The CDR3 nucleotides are TGCGCCAGCAGCCAAGTCCTCCGGGGGGCGGTTCTCGTCGGGTCCTACGAGCAGTACTTC.

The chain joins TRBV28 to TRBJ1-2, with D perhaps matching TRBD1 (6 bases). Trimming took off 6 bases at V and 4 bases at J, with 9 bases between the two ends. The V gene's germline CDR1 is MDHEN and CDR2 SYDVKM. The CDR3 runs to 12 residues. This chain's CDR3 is CASSTGPYGYTF. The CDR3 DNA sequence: TGTGCCAGCAGCACAGGGCCCTATGGCTACACCTTC.

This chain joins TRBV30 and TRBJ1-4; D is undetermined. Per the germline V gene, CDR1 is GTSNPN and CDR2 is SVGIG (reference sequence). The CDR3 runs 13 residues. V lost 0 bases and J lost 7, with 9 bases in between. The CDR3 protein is CAWSVVRGEKLFF. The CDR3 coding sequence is TGTGCCTGGAGTGTAGTAAGAGGTGAAAAACTGTTTTTT.

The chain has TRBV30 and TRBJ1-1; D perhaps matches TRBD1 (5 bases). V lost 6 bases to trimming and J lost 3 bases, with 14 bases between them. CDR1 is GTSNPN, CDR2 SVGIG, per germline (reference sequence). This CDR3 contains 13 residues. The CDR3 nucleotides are TGTGCCTGCGAGAGGCAAGGGGACACTGAAGCTTTCTTT. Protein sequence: CACERQGDTEAFF.

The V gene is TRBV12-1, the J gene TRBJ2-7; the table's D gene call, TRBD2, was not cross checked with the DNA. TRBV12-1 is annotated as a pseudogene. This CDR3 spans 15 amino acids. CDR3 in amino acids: CASTLGRESSYEQYF. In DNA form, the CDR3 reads TGTGCCAGCACCCTCGGGCGGGAGAGCTCCTACGAGCAGTACTTC.

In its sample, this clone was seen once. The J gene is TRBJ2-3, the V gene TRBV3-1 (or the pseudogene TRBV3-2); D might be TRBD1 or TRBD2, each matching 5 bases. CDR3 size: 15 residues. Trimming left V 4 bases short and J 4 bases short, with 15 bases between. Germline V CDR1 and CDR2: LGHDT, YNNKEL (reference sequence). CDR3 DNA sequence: TGTGCCAGCAGCCTCCAACTCCGGGACCCAGATACGCAGTATTTT. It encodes CASSLQLRDPDTQYF.

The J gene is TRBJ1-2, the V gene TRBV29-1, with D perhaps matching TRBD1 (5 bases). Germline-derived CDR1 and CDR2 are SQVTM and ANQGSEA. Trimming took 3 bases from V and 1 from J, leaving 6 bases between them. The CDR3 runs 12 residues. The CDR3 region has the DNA TGCAGCGTTGATGGGGGTAACTATGGCTACACCTTC. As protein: CSVDGGNYGYTF.

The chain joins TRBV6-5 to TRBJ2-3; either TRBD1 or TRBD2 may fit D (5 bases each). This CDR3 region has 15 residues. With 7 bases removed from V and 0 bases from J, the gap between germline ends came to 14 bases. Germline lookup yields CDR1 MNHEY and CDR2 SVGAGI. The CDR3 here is CASNPGLESTDTQYF. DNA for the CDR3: TGTGCCAGCAACCCGGGGCTAGAGAGCACAGATACGCAGTATTTT.

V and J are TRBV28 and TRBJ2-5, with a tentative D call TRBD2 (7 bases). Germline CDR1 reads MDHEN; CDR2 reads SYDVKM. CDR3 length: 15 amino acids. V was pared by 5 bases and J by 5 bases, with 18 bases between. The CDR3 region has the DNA TGTGCCAGCAGTAAGGGGGGGCGAGTACCTGAGACCCAGTACTTC. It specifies CASSKGGRVPETQYF.

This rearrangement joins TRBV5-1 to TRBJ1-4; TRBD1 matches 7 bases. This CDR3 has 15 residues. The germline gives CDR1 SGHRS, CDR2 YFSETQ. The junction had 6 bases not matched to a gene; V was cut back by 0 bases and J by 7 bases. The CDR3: CASSLDGTDIEKLFF. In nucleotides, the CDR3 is TGCGCCAGCAGCTTGGATGGGACAGACATTGAAAAACTGTTTTTT. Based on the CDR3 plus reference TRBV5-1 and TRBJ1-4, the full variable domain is KAGVTQTPRYLIKTRGQQVTLSCSPISGHRSVSWYQQTPGQGLQFLFEYFSETQRNKGNFPGRFSGRQFSNSRSEMNVSTLELGDSALYLCASSLDGTDIEKLFFGSGTQLSVL.

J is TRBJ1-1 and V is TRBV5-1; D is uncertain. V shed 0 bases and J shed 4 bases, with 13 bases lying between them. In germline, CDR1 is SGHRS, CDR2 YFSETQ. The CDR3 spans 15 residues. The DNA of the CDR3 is TGCGCCAGCAGCTTGGCTACGGGGAGAAGCACTGAAGCTTTCTTT. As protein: CASSLATGRSTEAFF.

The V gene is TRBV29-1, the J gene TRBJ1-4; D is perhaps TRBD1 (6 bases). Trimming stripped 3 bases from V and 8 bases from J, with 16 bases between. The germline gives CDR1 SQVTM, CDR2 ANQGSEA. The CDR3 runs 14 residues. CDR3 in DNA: TGCAGCGTTGAGGGGACACGGAGGGGGGAAAAACTGTTTTTT. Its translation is CSVEGTRRGEKLFF. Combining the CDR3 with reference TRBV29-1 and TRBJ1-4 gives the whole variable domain SAVISQKPSRDICQRGTSLTIQCQVDSQVTMMFWYRQQPGQSLTLIATANQGSEATYESGFVIDKFPISRPNLTFSTLTVSNMSPEDSSIYLCSVEGTRRGEKLFFGSGTQLSVL.

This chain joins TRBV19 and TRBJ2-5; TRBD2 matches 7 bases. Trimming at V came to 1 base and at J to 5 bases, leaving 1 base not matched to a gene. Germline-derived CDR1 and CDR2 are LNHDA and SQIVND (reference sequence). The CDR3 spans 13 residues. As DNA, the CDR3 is TGTGCCAGTAGTATAGGGCGGGAGGAGACCCAGTACTTC. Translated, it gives CASSIGREETQYF.

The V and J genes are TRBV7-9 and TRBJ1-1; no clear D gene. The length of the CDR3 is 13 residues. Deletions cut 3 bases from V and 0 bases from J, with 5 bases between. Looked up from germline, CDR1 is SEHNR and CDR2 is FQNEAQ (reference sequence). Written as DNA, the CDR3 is TGTGCCAGCAGCTTTTCAGTGAACACTGAAGCTTTCTTT. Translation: CASSFSVNTEAFF.

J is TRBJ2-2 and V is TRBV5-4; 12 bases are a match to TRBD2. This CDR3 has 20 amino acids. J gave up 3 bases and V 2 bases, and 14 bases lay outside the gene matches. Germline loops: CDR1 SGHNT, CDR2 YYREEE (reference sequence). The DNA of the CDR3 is TGTGCCAGCAGCTTTGATCTTGGACTAGCGGGACCTGGGCACACCGGGGAGCTGTTTTTT. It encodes CASSFDLGLAGPGHTGELFF.

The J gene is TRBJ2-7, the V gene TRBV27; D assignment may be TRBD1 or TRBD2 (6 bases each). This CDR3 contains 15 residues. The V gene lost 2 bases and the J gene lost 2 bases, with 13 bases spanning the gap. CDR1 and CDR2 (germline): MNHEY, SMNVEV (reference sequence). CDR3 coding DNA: TGTGCCAGCAGTTTAGGACCGAGGGGGGCCTACGAGCAGTACTTC. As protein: CASSLGPRGAYEQYF.

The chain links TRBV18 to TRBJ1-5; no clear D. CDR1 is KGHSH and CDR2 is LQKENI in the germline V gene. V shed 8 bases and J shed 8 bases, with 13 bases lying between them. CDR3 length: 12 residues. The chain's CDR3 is CASRVGSEPQHF. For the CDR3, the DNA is TGTGCCAGCCGTGTAGGGAGCGAGCCCCAGCATTTT.

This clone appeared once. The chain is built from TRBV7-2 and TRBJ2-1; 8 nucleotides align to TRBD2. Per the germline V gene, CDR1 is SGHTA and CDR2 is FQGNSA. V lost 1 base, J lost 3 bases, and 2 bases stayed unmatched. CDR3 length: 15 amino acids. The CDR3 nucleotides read TGTGCCAGCAGCTTAGTAGCGGGAAGCTACAATGAGCAGTTCTTC. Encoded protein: CASSLVAGSYNEQFF.

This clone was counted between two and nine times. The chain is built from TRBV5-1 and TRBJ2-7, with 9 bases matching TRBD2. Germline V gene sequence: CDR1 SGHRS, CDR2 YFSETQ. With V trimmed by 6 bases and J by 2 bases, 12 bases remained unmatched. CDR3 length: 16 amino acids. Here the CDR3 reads CASTWREREATYEQYF. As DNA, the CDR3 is TGCGCCAGCACCTGGAGGGAGCGGGAGGCTACCTACGAGCAGTACTTC.

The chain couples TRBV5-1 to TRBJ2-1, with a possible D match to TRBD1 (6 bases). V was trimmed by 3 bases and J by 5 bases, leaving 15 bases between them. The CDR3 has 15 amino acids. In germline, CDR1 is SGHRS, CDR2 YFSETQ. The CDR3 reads CASSSTAGQNNEQFF. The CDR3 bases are TGCGCCAGCAGCTCGACCGCCGGACAGAACAATGAGCAGTTCTTC.

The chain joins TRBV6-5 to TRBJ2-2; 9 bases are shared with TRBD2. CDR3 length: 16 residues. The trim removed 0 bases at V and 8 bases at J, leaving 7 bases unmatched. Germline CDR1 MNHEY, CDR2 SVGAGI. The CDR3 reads CASSYSRLLAGGELFF. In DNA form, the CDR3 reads TGTGCCAGCAGTTACTCGAGACTGCTAGCGGGAGGGGAGCTGTTTTTT.

CDR3 in amino acids: CASSELRLAAYNEQFF. For the CDR3, the DNA is TGTGCCAGCAGTGAACTTCGACTAGCGGCCTACAATGAGCAGTTCTTC. The chain recombines TRBV6-1 with TRBJ2-1; TRBD2 aligns across 9 bases. V lost 2 bases, J lost 2 bases, and 4 bases stayed unmatched. Germline V gives CDR1 MNHNS, CDR2 SASEGT. The CDR3 runs 16 residues.

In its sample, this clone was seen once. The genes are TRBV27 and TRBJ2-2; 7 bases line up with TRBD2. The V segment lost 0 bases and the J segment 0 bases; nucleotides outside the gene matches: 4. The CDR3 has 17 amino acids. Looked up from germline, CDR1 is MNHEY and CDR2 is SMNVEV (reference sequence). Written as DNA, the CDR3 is TGTGCCAGCAGTTTATCGAGACTAGCCGCGAACACCGGGGAGCTGTTTTTT. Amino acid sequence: CASSLSRLAANTGELFF.

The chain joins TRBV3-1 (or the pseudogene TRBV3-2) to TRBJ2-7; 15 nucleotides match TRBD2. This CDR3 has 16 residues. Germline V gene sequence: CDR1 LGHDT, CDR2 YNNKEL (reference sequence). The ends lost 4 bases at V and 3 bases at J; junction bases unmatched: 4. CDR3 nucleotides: TGTGCCAGCAGCCCGGGACTAGCGGGAGGACTCTACGAGCAGTACTTC. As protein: CASSPGLAGGLYEQYF.

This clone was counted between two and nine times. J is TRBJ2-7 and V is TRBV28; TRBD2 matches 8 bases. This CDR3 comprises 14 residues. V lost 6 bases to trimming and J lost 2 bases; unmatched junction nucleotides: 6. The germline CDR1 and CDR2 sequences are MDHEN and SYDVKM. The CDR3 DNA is TGTGCCAGCAGGTTGGTAGCGGGAACCTACGAGCAGTACTTC. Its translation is CASRLVAGTYEQYF.

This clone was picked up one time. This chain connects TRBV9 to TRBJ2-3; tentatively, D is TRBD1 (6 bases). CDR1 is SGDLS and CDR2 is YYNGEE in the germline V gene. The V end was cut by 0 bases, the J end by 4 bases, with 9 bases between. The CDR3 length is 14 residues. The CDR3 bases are TGTGCCAGCAGCGTAGAGCAGGGGTCAGATACGCAGTATTTT. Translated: CASSVEQGSDTQYF.

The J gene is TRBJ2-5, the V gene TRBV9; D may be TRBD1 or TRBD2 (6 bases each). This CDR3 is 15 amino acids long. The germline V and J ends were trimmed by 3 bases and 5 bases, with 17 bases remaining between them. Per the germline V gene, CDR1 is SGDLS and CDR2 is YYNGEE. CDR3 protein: CASSGRPGARETQYF. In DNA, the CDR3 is TGTGCCAGCAGCGGCCGTCCGGGGGCGAGGGAGACCCAGTACTTC.

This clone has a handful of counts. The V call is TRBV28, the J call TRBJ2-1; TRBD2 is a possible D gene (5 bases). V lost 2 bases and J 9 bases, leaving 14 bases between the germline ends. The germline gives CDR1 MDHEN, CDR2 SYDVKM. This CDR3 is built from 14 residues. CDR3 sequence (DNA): TGTGCCAGCAGTTTAAGTGGGAGTATTGGTGAGCAGTTCTTC. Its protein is CASSLSGSIGEQFF.

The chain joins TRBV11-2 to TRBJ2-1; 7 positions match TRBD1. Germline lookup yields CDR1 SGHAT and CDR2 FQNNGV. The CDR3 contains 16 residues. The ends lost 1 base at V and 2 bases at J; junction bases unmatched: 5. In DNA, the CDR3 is TGTGCCAGCAGCTTAGGTCTCGACAGGGCCTACAATGAGCAGTTCTTC. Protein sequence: CASSLGLDRAYNEQFF.